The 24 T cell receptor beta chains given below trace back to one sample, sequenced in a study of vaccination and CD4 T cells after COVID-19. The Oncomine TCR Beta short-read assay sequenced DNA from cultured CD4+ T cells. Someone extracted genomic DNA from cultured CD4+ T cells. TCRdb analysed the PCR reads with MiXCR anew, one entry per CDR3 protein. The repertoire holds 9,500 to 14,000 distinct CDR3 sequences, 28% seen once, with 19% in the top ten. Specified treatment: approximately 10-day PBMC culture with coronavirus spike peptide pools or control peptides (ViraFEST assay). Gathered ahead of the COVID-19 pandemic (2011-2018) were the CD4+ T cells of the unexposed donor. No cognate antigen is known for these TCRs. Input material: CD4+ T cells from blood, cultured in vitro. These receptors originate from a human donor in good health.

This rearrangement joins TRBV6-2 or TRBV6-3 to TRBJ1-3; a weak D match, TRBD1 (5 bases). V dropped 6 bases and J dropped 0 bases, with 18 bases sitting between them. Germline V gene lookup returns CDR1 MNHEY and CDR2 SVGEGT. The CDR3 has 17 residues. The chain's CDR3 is CASRSRDRPNSGNTIYF. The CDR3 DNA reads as TGTGCCAGCAGATCCCGGGACCGGCCAAACTCTGGAAACACCATATATTTT.

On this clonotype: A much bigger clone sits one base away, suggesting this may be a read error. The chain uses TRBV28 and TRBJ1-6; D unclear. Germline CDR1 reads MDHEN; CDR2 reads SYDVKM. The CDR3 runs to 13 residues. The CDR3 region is CASKSQHNSPFHF. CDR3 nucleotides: TGTGCCAGCAAAAGCCAGCATAATTCACCCTTCCACTTT.

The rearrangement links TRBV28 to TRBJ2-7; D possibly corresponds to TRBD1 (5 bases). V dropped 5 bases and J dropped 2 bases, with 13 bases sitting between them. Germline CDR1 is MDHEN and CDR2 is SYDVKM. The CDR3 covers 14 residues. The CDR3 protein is CASSPTLGPYEQYF. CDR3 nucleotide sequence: TGTGCCAGCAGTCCTACTTTGGGGCCCTACGAGCAGTACTTC. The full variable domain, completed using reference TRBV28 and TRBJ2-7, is DVKVTQSSRYLVKRTGEKVFLECVQDMDHENMFWYRQDPGLGLRLIYFSYDVKMKEKGDIPEGYSVSREKKERFSLILESASTNQTSMYLCASSPTLGPYEQYFGPGTRLTVT.

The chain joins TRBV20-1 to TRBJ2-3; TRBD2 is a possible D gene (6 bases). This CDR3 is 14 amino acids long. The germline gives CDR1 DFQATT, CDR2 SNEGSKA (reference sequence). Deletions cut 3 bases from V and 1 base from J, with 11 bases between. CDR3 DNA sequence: TGCAGTGCTAGTCGGAGGGAGGGCACAGATACGCAGTATTTT. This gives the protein CSASRREGTDTQYF.

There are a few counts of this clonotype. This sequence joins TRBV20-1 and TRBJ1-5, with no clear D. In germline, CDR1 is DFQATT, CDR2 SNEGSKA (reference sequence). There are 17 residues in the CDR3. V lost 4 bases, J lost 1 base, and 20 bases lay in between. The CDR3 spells CSAIDWLGKGSNQPQHF. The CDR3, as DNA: TGCAGTGCTATCGATTGGCTGGGAAAAGGGAGCAATCAGCCCCAGCATTTT.

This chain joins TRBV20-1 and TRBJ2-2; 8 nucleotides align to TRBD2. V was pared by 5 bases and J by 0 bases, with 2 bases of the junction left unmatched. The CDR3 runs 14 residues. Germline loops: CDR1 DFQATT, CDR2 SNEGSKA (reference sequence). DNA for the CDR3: TGCAGTGCTCGGACTAGCTCGAACACCGGGGAGCTGTTTTTT. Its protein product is CSARTSSNTGELFF.

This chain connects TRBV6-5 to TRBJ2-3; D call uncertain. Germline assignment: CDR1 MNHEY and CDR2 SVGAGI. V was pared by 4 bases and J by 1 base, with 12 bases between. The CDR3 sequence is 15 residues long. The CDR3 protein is CASSSFGVGTDTQYF. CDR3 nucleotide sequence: TGTGCCAGCAGTTCCTTCGGAGTGGGCACAGATACGCAGTATTTT.

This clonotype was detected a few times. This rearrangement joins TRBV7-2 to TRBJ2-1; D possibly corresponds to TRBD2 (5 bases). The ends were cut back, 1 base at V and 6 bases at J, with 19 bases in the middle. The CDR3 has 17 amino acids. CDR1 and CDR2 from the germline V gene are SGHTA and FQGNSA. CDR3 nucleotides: TGTGCCAGCAGCTTAGTCTCCGGGCTACTACTAGGCAATGAGCAGTTCTTC. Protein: CASSLVSGLLLGNEQFF. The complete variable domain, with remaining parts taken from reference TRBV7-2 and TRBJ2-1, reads GAGVSQSPSNKVTEKGKDVELRCDPISGHTALYWYRQSLGQGLEFLIYFQGNSAPDKSGLPSDRFSAERTGGSVSTLTIQRTQQEDSAVYLCASSLVSGLLLGNEQFFGPGTRLTVL.

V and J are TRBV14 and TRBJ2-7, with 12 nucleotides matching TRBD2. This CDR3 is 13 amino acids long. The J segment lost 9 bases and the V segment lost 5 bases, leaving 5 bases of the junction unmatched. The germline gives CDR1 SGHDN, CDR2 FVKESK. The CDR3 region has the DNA TGTGCCAGCAGCGACGGACTAGCGGGACTGCAGTACTTC. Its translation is CASSDGLAGLQYF. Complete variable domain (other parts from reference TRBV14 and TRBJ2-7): EAGVTQFPSHSVIEKGQTVTLRCDPISGHDNLYWYRRVMGKEIKFLLHFVKESKQDESGMPNNRFLAERTGGTYSTLKVQPAELEDSGVYFCASSDGLAGLQYFGPGTRLTVT.

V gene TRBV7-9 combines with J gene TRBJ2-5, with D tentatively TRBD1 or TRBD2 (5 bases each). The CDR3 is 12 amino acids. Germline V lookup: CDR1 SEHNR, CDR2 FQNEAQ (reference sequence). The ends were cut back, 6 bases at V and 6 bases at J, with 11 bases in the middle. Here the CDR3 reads CASSSEGKTQYF. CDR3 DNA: TGTGCCAGCAGTTCCGAGGGGAAGACCCAGTACTTC. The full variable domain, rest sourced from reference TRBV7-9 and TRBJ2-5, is DTGVSQNPRHKITKRGQNVTFRCDPISEHNRLYWYRQTLGQGPEFLTYFQNEAQLEKSRLLSDRFSAERPKGSFSTLEIQRTEQGDSAMYLCASSSEGKTQYFGPGTRLLVL.

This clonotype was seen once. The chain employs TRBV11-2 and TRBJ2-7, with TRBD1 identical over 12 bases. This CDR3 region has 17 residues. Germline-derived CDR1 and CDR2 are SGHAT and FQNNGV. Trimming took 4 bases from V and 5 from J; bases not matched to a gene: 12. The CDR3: CASSSRDRGRRINEQYF. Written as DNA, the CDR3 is TGTGCCAGCAGCTCTCGGGACAGGGGGCGCAGGATAAACGAGCAGTACTTC.

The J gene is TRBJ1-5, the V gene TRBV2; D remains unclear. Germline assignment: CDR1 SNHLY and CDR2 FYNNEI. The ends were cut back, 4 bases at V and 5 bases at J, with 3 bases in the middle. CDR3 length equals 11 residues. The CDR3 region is CASSGDQPQHF. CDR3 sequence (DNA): TGTGCCAGCAGTGGAGATCAGCCCCAGCATTTT.

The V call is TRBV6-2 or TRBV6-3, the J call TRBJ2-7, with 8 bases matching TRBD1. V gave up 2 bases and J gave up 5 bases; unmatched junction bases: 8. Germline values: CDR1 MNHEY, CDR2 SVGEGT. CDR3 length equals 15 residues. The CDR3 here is CASSYATLQGDEQYF. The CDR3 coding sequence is TGTGCCAGCAGTTACGCGACTCTACAGGGGGACGAGCAGTACTTC.

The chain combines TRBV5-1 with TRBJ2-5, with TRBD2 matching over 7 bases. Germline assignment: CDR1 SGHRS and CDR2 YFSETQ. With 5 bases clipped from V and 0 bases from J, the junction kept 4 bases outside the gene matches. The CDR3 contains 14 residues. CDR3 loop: CASRALADQETQYF. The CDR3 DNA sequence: TGCGCCAGCAGGGCTCTAGCGGACCAAGAGACCCAGTACTTC.

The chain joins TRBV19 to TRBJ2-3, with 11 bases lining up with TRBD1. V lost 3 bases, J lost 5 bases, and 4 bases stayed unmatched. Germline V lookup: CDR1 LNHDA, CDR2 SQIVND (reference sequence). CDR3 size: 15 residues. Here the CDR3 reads CASSMDRGLGDTQYF. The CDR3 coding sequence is TGTGCCAGTAGTATGGACAGGGGGCTTGGAGATACGCAGTATTTT. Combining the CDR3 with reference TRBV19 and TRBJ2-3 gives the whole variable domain DGGITQSPKYLFRKEGQNVTLSCEQNLNHDAMYWYRQDPGQGLRLIYYSQIVNDFQKGDIAEGYSVSREKKESFPLTVTSAQKNPTAFYLCASSMDRGLGDTQYFGPGTRLTVL.

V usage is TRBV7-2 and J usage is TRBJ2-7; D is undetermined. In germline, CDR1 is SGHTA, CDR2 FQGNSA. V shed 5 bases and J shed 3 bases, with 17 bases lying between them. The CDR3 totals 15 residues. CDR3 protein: CASSPRRSGFYEQYF. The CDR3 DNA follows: TGTGCCAGCAGCCCGAGAAGGAGTGGGTTCTACGAGCAGTACTTC.

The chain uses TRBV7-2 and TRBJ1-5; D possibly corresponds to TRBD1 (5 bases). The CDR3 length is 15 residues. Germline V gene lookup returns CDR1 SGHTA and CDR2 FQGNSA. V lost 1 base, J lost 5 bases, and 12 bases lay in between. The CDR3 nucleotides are TGTGCCAGCAGCTTAGGGTGGGGGGGTGATCAGCCCCAGCATTTT. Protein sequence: CASSLGWGGDQPQHF.

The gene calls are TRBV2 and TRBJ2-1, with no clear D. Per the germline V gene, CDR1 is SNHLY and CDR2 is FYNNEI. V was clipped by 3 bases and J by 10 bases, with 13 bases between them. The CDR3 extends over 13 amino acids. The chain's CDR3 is CASSDGLLKEQFF. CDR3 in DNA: TGTGCCAGCAGTGATGGGCTATTGAAAGAGCAGTTCTTC.

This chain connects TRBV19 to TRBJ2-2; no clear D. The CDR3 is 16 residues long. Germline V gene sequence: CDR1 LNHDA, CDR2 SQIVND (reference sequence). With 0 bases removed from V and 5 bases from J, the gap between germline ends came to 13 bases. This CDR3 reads CASSIEPLRLTGELFF. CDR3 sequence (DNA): TGTGCCAGTAGTATAGAACCCCTGAGACTGACCGGGGAGCTGTTTTTT.

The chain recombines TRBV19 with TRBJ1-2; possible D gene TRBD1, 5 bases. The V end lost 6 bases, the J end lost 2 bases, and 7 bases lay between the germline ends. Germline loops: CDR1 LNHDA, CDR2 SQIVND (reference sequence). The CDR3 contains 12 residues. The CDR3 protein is CASSRDNYGYTF. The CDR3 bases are TGTGCCAGTAGCCGGGACAACTATGGCTACACCTTC.

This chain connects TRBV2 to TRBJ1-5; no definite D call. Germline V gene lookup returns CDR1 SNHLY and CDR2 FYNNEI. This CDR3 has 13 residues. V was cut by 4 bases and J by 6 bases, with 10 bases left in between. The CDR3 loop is CASSGTKVQPQHF. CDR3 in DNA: TGTGCCAGCAGTGGGACGAAGGTTCAGCCCCAGCATTTT.

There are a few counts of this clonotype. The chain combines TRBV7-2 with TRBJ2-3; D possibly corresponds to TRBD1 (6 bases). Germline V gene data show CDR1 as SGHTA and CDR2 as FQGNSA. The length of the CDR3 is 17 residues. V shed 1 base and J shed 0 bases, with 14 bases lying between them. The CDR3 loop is CASSLGQVGWSTDTQYF. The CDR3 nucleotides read TGTGCCAGCAGCTTAGGACAGGTCGGGTGGAGCACAGATACGCAGTATTTT.

The DNA of the CDR3 is TGTGCCAGCAGCTTATCCGGCCAGGGGAACAATGAGCAGTTCTTC. This codes for CASSLSGQGNNEQFF. The rearrangement links TRBV5-6 to TRBJ2-1; the D gene is possibly TRBD1 (6 bases). Trimming cost V 2 bases and J 5 bases, with 14 bases left between them. The germline CDR1 and CDR2 sequences are SGHDT and YYEEEE. This CDR3 is built from 15 residues.

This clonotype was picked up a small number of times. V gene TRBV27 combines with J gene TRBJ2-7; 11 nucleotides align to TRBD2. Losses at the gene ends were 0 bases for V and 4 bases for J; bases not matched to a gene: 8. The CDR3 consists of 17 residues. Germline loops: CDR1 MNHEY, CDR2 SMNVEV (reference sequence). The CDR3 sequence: CASSLSPSGRSSYEQYF. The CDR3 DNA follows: TGTGCCAGCAGTTTATCTCCTAGCGGGAGGAGTAGTTACGAGCAGTACTTC.